What follows is one T cell receptor beta chain and its context. Its specificity is unknown. This record belongs to a study of blood T cells in healthy people across ages. Study summary: Capturing about one barcoded beta molecule per two T cells was achieved by template switching. Findings of the study overall: No one knew whether donors had CMV, which possibly confounded expanded clonotype changes.

With a J-beta primer mix and a sample-barcoded 5' primer, a second PCR ran about 7 to 12 cycles. TCRdb fed the 5' RACE reads into MiXCR, producing one record per CDR3 protein. Here the sample spans nearly 800,000 distinct CDR3 sequences, roughly 56% being singletons. V was shortened by 2 bases and J by 0 bases, with 15 bases between the two germline ends. This CDR3 is 17 amino acids long. Germline V lookup: CDR1 MDHEN, CDR2 SYDVKM. This chain uses TRBV28 with TRBJ2-3; D perhaps matches TRBD1 (5 bases). The material sequenced was blood. This receptor was identified in a man aged 40-55 years in good health. CDR3 amino acids: CASSLLVAGASTDTQYF. CDR3 in DNA: TGTGCCAGCAGTTTACTAGTTGCTGGGGCGAGCACAGATACGCAGTATTTT.